This passage covers 30 T cell receptor beta chains from one sample sequenced in a study of blood T cell repertoires in COVID-19. Sequencing was performed with immunoSEQ multiplex PCR; in TCRdb, only in-frame clones are kept and a portion is missing. There are about 380,000 clones in the sample; 85% to 90% occur only once, and roughly 1.2% lies in the top ten. Input material: PBMCs or T cells enriched from blood (not recorded which). The receptors originated from a woman between 18 and 29 years old who had recovered from COVID-19.

The CDR3 sequence is CASSARASSSEQYF. For the CDR3, the DNA is TGTGCCAGCAGCGCCAGGGCCTCAAGCTCCGAGCAGTACTTC. V is TRBV9 and J is TRBJ2-7; D may be TRBD1 (5 bases). From germline, CDR1 is SGDLS and CDR2 YYNGEE. The CDR3 runs to 14 residues. The V and J ends lost 3 bases and 6 bases respectively, with 16 bases between them.

This CDR3 reads CASSPRPTTNEKLFF. CDR3 DNA: TGTGCCAGCAGCCCGAGGCCCACCACTAATGAAAAACTGTTTTTT. The chain combines TRBV6-5 with TRBJ1-4; no firm D call. V lost 6 bases to trimming and J lost 2 bases, with 13 bases between them. The germline V gene encodes CDR1 MNHEY and CDR2 SVGAGI. The CDR3 contains 15 residues.

This chain connects TRBV4-1 to TRBJ2-7, with 9 bases fitting TRBD1. V shed 1 base and J 3 bases; nucleotides not matched to a gene: 1. Germline values: CDR1 MGHRA, CDR2 YSYEKL. There are 14 residues in the CDR3. The CDR3 DNA follows: TGCGCCAGCAGCCAAGTGACAGGGGGCTACGAGCAGTACTTC. This encodes CASSQVTGGYEQYF.

The J gene is TRBJ1-2, the V gene TRBV7-9; 8 positions agree with TRBD1. Germline trimming cut 1 base from V and 7 bases from J; bases unmatched to any gene: 14. CDR1 and CDR2 from the germline V gene are SEHNR and FQNEAQ (reference sequence). This CDR3 is built from 17 residues. The CDR3 loop is CASSLGPRDRKRGGYTF. The CDR3 region has the DNA TGTGCCAGCAGCTTAGGGCCCCGGGACAGGAAAAGGGGTGGCTACACCTTC.

The table lists this clone with a few counts. The chain carries TRBV27 and TRBJ2-2; no reliable D call. Per germline, CDR1 MNHEY and CDR2 SMNVEV (reference sequence). V lost 1 base, J lost 6 bases, and 9 bases lay in between. The length of the CDR3 is 14 residues. In DNA form, the CDR3 reads TGTGCCAGCAGTTTATTCGGTTCTGCCGGGGAGCTGTTTTTT. Its protein is CASSLFGSAGELFF.

The V gene is TRBV9, the J gene TRBJ2-3; D might be TRBD1 (6 bases). In germline, CDR1 is SGDLS, CDR2 YYNGEE. CDR3 length: 14 residues. Trimming stripped 5 bases from V and 6 bases from J, with 16 bases between. The CDR3 nucleotides are TGTGCCAGCAGTACAGGGCTTCGAGTGGATACGCAGTATTTT. Translating gives CASSTGLRVDTQYF.

V and J are TRBV21-1 and TRBJ1-1; the D call of TRBD1 is as the table states it, not checked on the DNA. TRBV21-1 is listed as a pseudogene. The CDR3 has 15 residues. The CDR3 loop is CASSKGQGVGTEAFF. The CDR3 coding sequence is TGTGCCAGCAGCAAGGGACAGGGGGTGGGTACTGAAGCTTTCTTT.

The rearrangement uses TRBV18 and TRBJ1-6, with a weak D call TRBD1 (5 bases). The CDR3 is 16 amino acids. V lost 2 bases and J 0 bases, leaving 8 bases between the germline ends. Germline-derived CDR1 and CDR2 are KGHSH and LQKENI. CDR3 bases: TGTGCCAGCTCACCAGGGACTAGCTCCTATAATTCACCCCTCCACTTT. Residues: CASSPGTSSYNSPLHF.

The rearrangement uses TRBV7-3 and TRBJ2-5; 10 bases agree with TRBD1. V shed 0 bases and J 5 bases; nucleotides not matched to a gene: 6. The germline CDR1 and CDR2 sequences are SGHTA and FQGTGA. The CDR3 has 16 residues. The CDR3 is CASSLTVTGGFETQYF. The CDR3 DNA is TGTGCCAGCAGCTTAACGGTGACAGGGGGCTTTGAGACCCAGTACTTC.

This rearrangement joins TRBV7-2 to TRBJ2-2; 16 nucleotides align to TRBD2. Unmatched junction bases numbered 3, after V lost 2 bases and J lost 6 bases. The length of the CDR3 is 17 residues. Per germline, CDR1 SGHTA and CDR2 FQGNSA. CDR3 in amino acids: CASSLTGLAGGSGELFF. The CDR3 region has the DNA TGTGCCAGCAGCTTAACGGGACTAGCGGGGGGGTCCGGGGAGCTGTTTTTT.

Concerning this clone itself: This sample includes further DNA sequences coding for the same CDR3. The rearrangement uses TRBV7-8 and TRBJ1-5; TRBD1 agrees at 8 bases. The CDR3 runs 14 residues. CDR1 is SGHVS, CDR2 FQNEAQ, per germline. V lost 5 bases and J lost 1; bases outside the gene matches: 1. The CDR3 nucleotides read TGTGCCAGCAGCCGGGACAGGAGCAATCAGCCCCAGCATTTT. It translates to CASSRDRSNQPQHF.

This clone was picked up one time. The rearrangement joins TRBV28 to TRBJ1-1, with TRBD1 identical over 9 bases. The CDR3 is 15 amino acids. Per the germline V gene, CDR1 is MDHEN and CDR2 is SYDVKM. Trimming at V came to 5 bases and at J to 0 bases, leaving 4 bases not matched to a gene. CDR3 DNA: TGTGCCAGCAGTCCTGGGGACAGGGTGAACACTGAAGCTTTCTTT. It codes for CASSPGDRVNTEAFF.

For this clone: The same CDR3 also results from other DNA sequences found in this sample. The chain links TRBV12-3 or TRBV12-4 to TRBJ2-5, with D hard to call. Trimming shortened V by 3 bases and J by 4 bases, and 3 bases separated the two germline ends. The CDR3 covers 11 residues. The CDR3 protein is CASSFRETQYF. Written as DNA, the CDR3 is TGTGCCAGCAGTTTTCGAGAGACCCAGTACTTC.

This clone has more than one count but fewer than ten. At the DNA level, this CDR3 is encoded by other sequences in the same sample as well. The chain has TRBV6-5 and TRBJ1-5, with D perhaps TRBD1 (6 bases). In germline, CDR1 is MNHEY, CDR2 SVGAGI. The CDR3 is made up of 12 amino acids. Trimming cost V 6 bases and J 6 bases, with 9 bases left between them. The CDR3 reads CASRDRRQPQHF. The CDR3, as DNA: TGTGCCAGCAGGGACAGACGTCAGCCCCAGCATTTT.

The chain links TRBV30 to TRBJ2-5; D is perhaps TRBD1 (8 bases). The ends were cut back, 2 bases at V and 0 bases at J, with 10 bases in the middle. CDR3 length equals 14 residues. CDR1 and CDR2 (germline): GTSNPN, SVGIG (reference sequence). CDR3 in DNA: TGTGCCTGGAGTACAGGGGGGGACCAAGAGACCCAGTACTTC. Encoded protein: CAWSTGGDQETQYF. Filled out from reference TRBV30 and TRBJ2-5, the complete variable domain reads SQTIHQWPATLVQPVGSPLSLECTVEGTSNPNLYWYRQAAGRGLQLLFYSVGIGQISSEVPQNLSASRPQDRQFILSSKKLLLSDSGFYLCAWSTGGDQETQYFGPGTRLLVL.

The rearrangement joins TRBV3-1 (or the pseudogene TRBV3-2) to TRBJ2-3; D call uncertain. The CDR3 is made up of 13 amino acids. Trimming took off 1 base at V and 6 bases at J, with 8 bases between the two ends. Looked up from germline, CDR1 is LGHDT and CDR2 is YNNKEL (reference sequence). The CDR3 is CASSQGAGDTQYF. CDR3 coding DNA: TGTGCCAGCAGCCAAGGGGCCGGCGATACGCAGTATTTT.

This chain connects TRBV7-9 to TRBJ1-1; 9 bases agree with TRBD1. Trimming took 5 bases from V and 11 from J; bases not matched to a gene: 24. The CDR3 extends over 18 amino acids. CDR1 and CDR2 (germline): SEHNR, FQNEAQ (reference sequence). CDR3 region: CASSPEGTGFFFGEFAFF. CDR3 coding DNA: TGTGCCAGCAGCCCCGAGGGGACAGGGTTTTTCTTTGGGGAATTCGCTTTCTTT.

This clone was found a few times. The rearrangement joins TRBV25-1 to TRBJ2-7; D uncertain. This CDR3 contains 13 residues. V dropped 2 bases and J dropped 0 bases, with 5 bases sitting between them. Germline V gene sequence: CDR1 MGHDK, CDR2 SYGVNS. CDR3 loop: CASSERVSYEQYF. DNA for the CDR3: TGTGCCAGCAGTGAACGGGTCTCCTACGAGCAGTACTTC.

The genes are TRBV30 and TRBJ1-1, with a possible D match to TRBD1 (5 bases). CDR3 length: 13 amino acids. V lost 3 bases and J lost 4, with 12 bases in between. The germline V gene has CDR1 GTSNPN and CDR2 SVGIG (reference sequence). The CDR3 loop is CAWRPGVGTEAFF. In DNA, the CDR3 is TGTGCCTGGAGACCGGGGGTGGGCACTGAAGCTTTCTTT.

The chain has TRBV9 and TRBJ2-7; D may be TRBD1 (5 bases). V was cut by 0 bases and J by 3 bases, with 16 bases left in between. CDR1 is SGDLS, CDR2 YYNGEE, per germline. The CDR3 loop spans 16 amino acids. CDR3 in DNA: TGTGCCAGCAGCGTAGACAGGCCCCCCATCATCTACGAGCAGTACTTC. Translation: CASSVDRPPIIYEQYF. The complete variable domain, with remaining parts taken from reference TRBV9 and TRBJ2-7, reads DSGVTQTPKHLITATGQRVTLRCSPRSGDLSVYWYQQSLDQGLQFLIQYYNGEERAKGNILERFSAQQFPDLHSELNLSSLELGDSALYFCASSVDRPPIIYEQYFGPGTRLTVT.

The chain joins TRBV4-2 to TRBJ2-1; 7 positions agree with TRBD1. In germline, CDR1 is LGHNA, CDR2 YNFKEQ. J lost 9 bases, V lost 0 bases, and 14 bases had no gene match. This CDR3 spans 17 amino acids. CDR3 coding DNA: TGTGCCAGCAGCCAAGAATGGGACAGACTCCAGCCGGGTGAGCAGTTCTTC. Protein: CASSQEWDRLQPGEQFF.

The rearrangement uses TRBV2 and TRBJ2-7; D perhaps matches TRBD2 (5 bases). The CDR3 runs to 13 residues. Trimming pared 5 bases from V and 6 bases from J, leaving 14 bases between. The germline gives CDR1 SNHLY, CDR2 FYNNEI. DNA of the CDR3: TGTGCCAGCAGTTTAGAGGGATCCCTCGAGCAGTACTTC. This encodes CASSLEGSLEQYF.

This chain uses TRBV7-8 with TRBJ1-2; D is ambiguous. Between the trimmed V and J ends, which lost 5 bases and 8 bases, there was a span of 12 bases. The CDR3 sequence is 12 residues long. CDR1 is SGHVS and CDR2 is FQNEAQ in the germline V gene. In nucleotides, the CDR3 is TGTGCCAGCAGCCCCCATTTGGGCGGCTACACCTTC. Residues: CASSPHLGGYTF.

This rearrangement joins TRBV7-5 to TRBJ1-5; the table assigns TRBD1, which was not confirmed against the DNA. TRBV7-5 is recorded as a pseudogene. The CDR3 sequence is 14 residues long. CDR3 residues: CARSLRQPNQPQHF. CDR3 DNA: TGTGCCAGAAGCTTAAGACAGCCTAATCAGCCCCAGCATTTT.

This clone was seen a few times. The V gene is TRBV4-1, the J gene TRBJ2-7; a possible D gene is TRBD1 (5 bases). Looked up from germline, CDR1 is MGHRA and CDR2 is YSYEKL. There are 16 residues in the CDR3. Deletions cut 1 base from V and 1 base from J, with 14 bases between. CDR3 residues: CASSQAATGVSYEQYF. The DNA for the CDR3 is TGCGCCAGCAGCCAAGCGGCAACAGGAGTTTCCTACGAGCAGTACTTC.

This clone was seen only once. J is TRBJ2-3 and V is TRBV6-4; 14 bases fit TRBD2. V dropped 6 bases and J dropped 5; count of bases not matched to a gene: 7. Germline CDR1 and CDR2: MRHNA and SNTAGT. CDR3 length equals 16 residues. The chain's CDR3 is CASRRTSGGPEDTQYF. Written as DNA, the CDR3 is TGTGCCAGCAGGAGGACTAGCGGGGGGCCGGAAGATACGCAGTATTTT.

This chain links TRBV9 with TRBJ2-1, with 12 bases matching TRBD2. Per germline, CDR1 SGDLS and CDR2 YYNGEE. The junction had 8 bases not matched to a gene; V was cut back by 4 bases and J by 0 bases. The CDR3 is made up of 18 amino acids. The CDR3 loop is CASSPSLAGGSSYNEQFF. The CDR3 DNA reads as TGTGCCAGCAGCCCCAGCCTAGCGGGGGGGAGCTCCTACAATGAGCAGTTCTTC.

The chain is built from TRBV7-2 and TRBJ1-6; D not resolved. The CDR3 contains 17 residues. Germline lookup yields CDR1 SGHTA and CDR2 FQGNSA. V was cut by 2 bases and J by 7 bases, with 18 bases left in between. The CDR3 spells CASSLTRTALPNSPLHF. In nucleotides, the CDR3 is TGTGCCAGCAGCTTAACTAGGACGGCTCTCCCAAATTCACCCCTCCACTTT. Based on the CDR3 plus reference TRBV7-2 and TRBJ1-6, the full variable domain is GAGVSQSPSNKVTEKGKDVELRCDPISGHTALYWYRQSLGQGLEFLIYFQGNSAPDKSGLPSDRFSAERTGGSVSTLTIQRTQQEDSAVYLCASSLTRTALPNSPLHFGNGTRLTVT.

This chain links TRBV11-2 with TRBJ2-5, with 8 bases lining up with TRBD2. CDR1 and CDR2 (germline): SGHAT, FQNNGV. The J segment lost 5 bases and the V segment lost 5 bases, leaving 7 bases of the junction unmatched. The CDR3 totals 14 residues. The CDR3 nucleotides are TGTGCCAGCAGCAGGACTAGCAGGGTGGAGACCCAGTACTTC. As protein: CASSRTSRVETQYF.

This chain joins TRBV6-1 and TRBJ1-4; unclear D gene. Trimming stripped 1 base from V and 7 bases from J, with 10 bases between. Germline V gene sequence: CDR1 MNHNS, CDR2 SASEGT. CDR3 length equals 14 residues. This chain's CDR3 is CASSEDRLGEKLFF. CDR3 bases: TGTGCCAGCAGTGAAGACCGCCTCGGTGAAAAACTGTTTTTT.